This T cell receptor (beta chain) originates from a study of regulatory T cells in long-lasting Graves disease. Study-level findings and limits: Persistent patients shared more public clonotypes (about 2,700) than newly diagnosed patients (about 940).

Building the TCR beta libraries relied on iRepertoire HTBI primers, and CDR3 regions underwent Arm-PCR. TCRdb independently ran MiXCR on the multiplex PCR reads; one entry per CDR3 protein. The sample yields about 500,000 distinct CDR3 sequences, around 11% seen once. As for this clonotype: Its antigen is unidentified. A much larger clone is a single base away; this may be a read error. The DNA is omitted, as the CDR3 cannot be located on it reliably, and the CDR3 follows TCRdb's listing.

Looked up from germline, CDR1 is SQVTM and CDR2 is ANQGSEA. Ends included, the CDR3 has 15 residues. The time point was: newly diagnosed GD, antithyroid drugs for less than 3 months. Researchers made the TCR library from RNA that was extracted from PBMCs. The sample also formed part of further work on T cells in Graves' hyperthyroidism and ophthalmopathy. From that study: Stable Graves' hyperthyroidism meant no ophthalmopathy progression within 18 months.

Material: peripheral blood mononuclear cells (PBMCs), obtained at new diagnosis, from a patient treated with antithyroid drugs. This receptor was identified in a woman aged 30 to 39 with Graves disease. This chain uses TRBV29-1 with TRBJ2-6; the DNA was not used to check the table's D call, TRBD2. The CDR3 loop reads CSVADWGAGANVPTF.